This TCR beta chain was observed in a study of blood T cell repertoires in COVID-19 (dated by TCRdb to the early 2020s). A note on the overall study: Collaborator samples came from the United States, Italy and Spain and covered acute and convalescent phases of COVID-19. The material from the prospective study consisted of cDNA or gDNA derived from T cells, B-cell-depleted T cells, or PBMCs. Nearly every sample came with metadata listing a de-identified subject ID, COVID-19 status, age in years and sex. Where available, HLA class I and class II types were obtained from metadata supplied by the sample provider rather than from assay-based typing. The repertoires were released in a freely available public database intended as a resource for research on the immune response to SARS-CoV-2. Samples were obtained from the ongoing ImmuneRACE study (first 160 participants) and from 1,000 to 1,500 subjects provided by 6 global collaborators. The dataset comprised deeply sampled blood TCRbeta repertoires from subjects exposed to, actively infected with, or recovered from COVID-19. The paper as a whole reports these results and caveats: The quantity of clinical and demographic metadata differed by source and by participant and was supplied without curation.

TCRbeta CDR3 regions were amplified from genomic DNA using the immunoSEQ Assay, a bias-controlled multiplex PCR. As for how the authors treated the data: Within the assay, amplification of reference gene primers was used to estimate how many nucleated cells each sample contained. To quantify the absolute abundance of each unique TCRbeta CDR3 rearrangement, sequence reads were collapsed and filtered. For each sample, productive Simpson clonality was calculated by taking the square root of Simpson's diversity index across productive rearrangements. Not all clones reach the TCRdb copy of this immuneACCESS table, which keeps in-frame sequences only. Checked studies attribute under half of the gap to unresolved V genes and leave the rest unexplained. The V and J calls and the clone size are those of that table, but D and trimming were determined from the DNA. The sample records around 58,000 clones, around four fifths of which are singletons. The biggest ten clones account for 5.3% of the sample.

From the cysteine through the phenylalanine, the CDR3 covers 14 amino acids. The entry retains the CDR3 DNA only, 42 bases that are in frame from base 1. V loses 5 bases at its end and J loses 7 bases; junction bases beyond the gene matches: 5. CDR1 and CDR2 are read off the germline V gene (reference sequence) as LGHDT and YNNKEL. As for this clone: Its antigen is currently not known. Nothing much larger sits one base from this clone, and base qualities are not available.

Collaborating institutions collected whole blood in K2EDTA tubes following their own protocols. For TCRbeta analysis, collaborators shipped samples as frozen whole blood, isolated PBMCs, or DNA extracted from either of those sample types. Sequencing was carried out using peripheral blood. The sequence was collected from a human donor in a cohort sampled during active COVID-19. The V and J genes are TRBV3-1 (or the pseudogene TRBV3-2) and TRBJ2-7; 13 bases in the junction line up with TRBD2. In nucleotide form, the sequence is TGTGCCAGCAGCGGCGGACTAGCGGGGGAGGAGCAGTACTTC. This is translated as CASSGGLAGEEQYF.